The 27 T cell receptor beta chains given below trace back to one sample, sequenced in a study of blood T cells in healthy people across ages. The second PCR ran about 6 to 12 cycles with a sample-barcoded 5' primer and J-beta primers. Each CDR3 protein gets one entry after TCRdb re-called the 5' RACE reads with MiXCR. Of 1.5 million to 2 million distinct CDR3 sequences listed, 28% are singletons. The sample taken for sequencing was blood. The receptor source for this set is a woman aged 25 to 39 in good health.

DNA of the CDR3: TGTGCCAGCAGTTCCTCGGCAGGGGGCACCAAAAACTATGGCTACACCTTC. The encoded protein is CASSSSAGGTKNYGYTF. The V gene is TRBV28, the J gene TRBJ1-2, with 8 bases matching TRBD1. Germline CDR1 is MDHEN and CDR2 is SYDVKM. The CDR3 has 17 amino acids. V dropped 4 bases and J dropped 2; count of bases not matched to a gene: 12.

This clonotype was observed at least ten times. CDR3 residues: CSASQLGQGRLYGYTF. The CDR3 DNA follows: TGCAGTGCTAGCCAACTCGGACAGGGGAGGCTCTATGGCTACACCTTC. This rearrangement joins TRBV20-1 to TRBJ1-2; 9 positions match TRBD1. CDR1 is DFQATT and CDR2 is SNEGSKA in the germline V gene (reference sequence). Trimming at V came to 3 bases and at J to 4 bases, leaving 12 bases not matched to a gene. The CDR3 has 16 residues.

This sequence joins TRBV5-4 and TRBJ2-7; D may be TRBD2 (5 bases). Germline assignment: CDR1 SGHNT and CDR2 YYREEE (reference sequence). V was pared by 4 bases and J by 2 bases, with 34 bases between. This CDR3 is 21 amino acids long. CDR3 amino acids: CASSPQFEGEGLSAFPYEQYF. The CDR3 nucleotides are TGTGCCAGCAGCCCACAGTTTGAGGGAGAAGGCCTCAGTGCTTTCCCCTACGAGCAGTACTTC.

There are a few counts of this clonotype. V usage is TRBV5-1 and J usage is TRBJ2-1, with 8 bases fitting TRBD1. Germline CDR1 reads SGHRS; CDR2 reads YFSETQ. The length of the CDR3 is 16 residues. V lost 6 bases, J lost 4 bases, and 12 bases stayed unmatched. The DNA for the CDR3 is TGCGCCAGCATGCTTTCAGGGGGCAGCACTTACAATGAGCAGTTCTTC. Protein sequence: CASMLSGGSTYNEQFF.

This clonotype has a handful of counts. This chain uses TRBV25-1 with TRBJ2-7; 7 bases agree with TRBD1. CDR1 and CDR2 from the germline V gene are MGHDK and SYGVNS. The J segment lost 2 bases and the V segment lost 6 bases, leaving 7 bases of the junction unmatched. This CDR3 comprises 14 residues. This CDR3 is CASSLIGQAYEQYF. The CDR3 coding sequence is TGTGCCAGCAGCCTAATAGGACAGGCCTACGAGCAGTACTTC.

With regard to this clonotype: A much more abundant neighbour one base away suggests this may be a read error. The CDR3, as DNA: TGTGCAATCACAACAGGGGGGCACGGCTACACCTTC. This sequence encodes CAITTGGHGYTF. V usage is TRBV29-1 and J usage is TRBJ1-2; TRBD1 matches 8 bases. Germline-derived CDR1 and CDR2 are SQVTM and ANQGSEA. The CDR3 covers 12 residues.

This chain uses TRBV6-5 with TRBJ2-5; D is undetermined. CDR1 and CDR2 (germline): MNHEY, SVGAGI. The CDR3 runs 11 residues. V lost 6 bases and J lost 9, with 11 bases in between. CDR3: CASSHSEAQYF. The CDR3 DNA is TGTGCCAGCAGCCACAGTGAGGCCCAGTACTTC.

The V call is TRBV29-1, the J call TRBJ1-1; TRBD1 matches 8 bases. CDR3 length equals 11 residues. CDR1 and CDR2 (germline): SQVTM, ANQGSEA. J lost 7 bases, V lost 6 bases, and 4 bases had no gene match. CDR3 DNA sequence: TGCAGCGTGGGGACAGGCCTTGAAGCTTTCTTT. This codes for CSVGTGLEAFF.

For this clonotype: Germline and junction disagree at one end, which may indicate a read error. This chain links TRBV28 with TRBJ1-3, with a weak D call TRBD1 (6 bases). This CDR3 has 16 residues. Germline V gene sequence: CDR1 MDHEN, CDR2 SYDVKM. CDR3 bases: TGTGCCAGCAGTCATGGACAGCCCGGAGGGGGAAACACCGTATATTTT. As protein: CASSHGQPGGGNTVYF.

The sample holds a few counts of this clonotype. The rearrangement links TRBV6-2 or TRBV6-3 to TRBJ2-7; possibly TRBD1 or TRBD2 for D (5 bases each). This CDR3 region has 16 residues. Germline V CDR1 and CDR2: MNHEY, SVGEGT. V was clipped by 2 bases and J by 3 bases, with 17 bases between them. The CDR3 sequence: CASSYPRGTANYEQYF. As DNA, the CDR3 is TGTGCCAGCAGTTACCCACGTGGGACGGCAAACTACGAGCAGTACTTC.

This clonotype appeared many times. This chain uses TRBV29-1 with TRBJ1-2, with 9 bases fitting TRBD1. This CDR3 is built from 15 residues. J lost 6 bases, V lost 6 bases, and 14 bases had no gene match. Germline CDR1 SQVTM, CDR2 ANQGSEA. The CDR3 region is CSVRGSDRGRDGYTF. CDR3 in DNA: TGCAGCGTCCGGGGCTCCGACAGGGGGAGAGATGGCTACACCTTC.

This sequence joins TRBV28 and TRBJ2-3; 7 nucleotides align to TRBD1. Germline V gives CDR1 MDHEN, CDR2 SYDVKM. This CDR3 comprises 17 residues. J was trimmed by 4 bases and V by 4 bases; bases with no gene match: 14. The CDR3 bases are TGTGCCAGCAGTTCCCCCGGACAGGCGCCCATCGCAGATACGCAGTATTTT. Protein sequence: CASSSPGQAPIADTQYF. The whole variable domain, filled in from reference TRBV28 and TRBJ2-3, reads DVKVTQSSRYLVKRTGEKVFLECVQDMDHENMFWYRQDPGLGLRLIYFSYDVKMKEKGDIPEGYSVSREKKERFSLILESASTNQTSMYLCASSSPGQAPIADTQYFGPGTRLTVL.

This clonotype was counted only a few times. J is TRBJ2-7 and V is TRBV7-2; maybe TRBD2 (6 bases). The CDR3 covers 17 residues. The germline gives CDR1 SGHTA, CDR2 FQGNSA. V lost 2 bases and J 3 bases, leaving 20 bases between the germline ends. The CDR3 is CASSLSVAGLVVYEQYF. CDR3 bases: TGTGCCAGCAGCTTATCGGTGGCGGGGCTCGTGGTCTACGAGCAGTACTTC.

In this sample, this clonotype turned up a few times. V and J are TRBV18 and TRBJ2-7; D call uncertain. In germline, CDR1 is KGHSH, CDR2 LQKENI. The CDR3 extends over 13 amino acids. V lost 2 bases, J lost 6 bases, and 11 bases lay in between. The CDR3 spells CASSPNKGSEQYF. The DNA for the CDR3 is TGTGCCAGCTCACCAAATAAGGGAAGCGAGCAGTACTTC.

The chain has TRBV20-1 and TRBJ2-3, with TRBD2 matching 8 bases. This CDR3 has 14 amino acids. V shed 8 bases, J shed 0 bases, and the junction held 7 bases outside the gene matches. Germline CDR1 and CDR2: DFQATT and SNEGSKA (reference sequence). The CDR3 DNA reads TGCAGTACTACGGGGGGGTCTAGCACAGATACGCAGTATTTT. Residues: CSTTGGSSTDTQYF.

This chain joins TRBV7-3 and TRBJ2-3, with 14 positions matching TRBD2. There are 18 residues in the CDR3. Trimming cost V 4 bases and J 2 bases; bases outside gene matches: 8. CDR1 SGHTA and CDR2 FQGTGA come from the germline V gene. The chain's CDR3 is CASSSPGLAGDTTDTQYF. The CDR3 nucleotides are TGTGCCAGCAGCTCCCCGGGACTAGCGGGGGACACCACAGATACGCAGTATTTT.

V gene TRBV6-5 combines with J gene TRBJ2-2, with D unclear. The CDR3 covers 14 residues. Germline-derived CDR1 and CDR2 are MNHEY and SVGAGI. V shed 11 bases and J shed 1 base, with 14 bases lying between them. The CDR3 DNA sequence: TGTGCCGGTACTCGAAGCCGGAACACCGGGGAGCTGTTTTTT. Translation gives CAGTRSRNTGELFF.

The chain's CDR3 is CSASDTIGQYF. The CDR3 coding sequence is TGCAGTGCTTCGGACACCATAGGGCAGTACTTC. V gene TRBV20-1 combines with J gene TRBJ2-7, with D possibly being TRBD1 (5 bases). Deletions cut 5 bases from V and 9 bases from J, with 14 bases between. This CDR3 contains 11 residues. CDR1 DFQATT and CDR2 SNEGSKA come from the germline V gene (reference sequence).

Turning to this clonotype: The conserved closing phenylalanine or tryptophan is absent in this CDR3, likely reflecting a read error. The chain joins TRBV5-1 to TRBJ1-1; TRBD1 is a possible D gene (5 bases). The germline V and J ends were trimmed by 9 bases and 1 base, with 19 bases remaining between them. Germline CDR1 is SGHRS and CDR2 is YFSETQ. The CDR3 contains 15 residues. In nucleotides, the CDR3 is TGCGCCACAGGAACAGGAGATATCACGAACACTGAAGCTTTCTTG. The encoded protein is CATGTGDITNTEAFL.

This sequence joins TRBV7-2 and TRBJ1-1; weak D call: TRBD1 (5 bases). Trimming removed 5 bases at V and 10 bases at J, with 14 bases between. CDR1 SGHTA and CDR2 FQGNSA come from the germline V gene. CDR3 length: 12 residues. The CDR3 sequence: CASSIMRGTAFF. The CDR3 bases are TGTGCCAGCAGCATTATGAGAGGGACAGCTTTCTTT.

J is TRBJ2-3 and V is TRBV29-1, with D perhaps given as TRBD1 or TRBD2 (6 bases each). Between the trimmed V and J ends, which lost 4 bases and 3 bases, there was a span of 20 bases. Per germline, CDR1 SQVTM and CDR2 ANQGSEA. The CDR3 consists of 16 residues. The CDR3 sequence is CSVGRGRGEGTDTQYF. Here the CDR3 DNA reads TGCAGCGTTGGCCGTGGTAGGGGGGAAGGTACAGATACGCAGTATTTT.

The CDR3, as DNA: TGCAGCGTTCGAACCTCCGGCGGGCCCCAGCATTTT. It codes for CSVRTSGGPQHF. The chain carries TRBV29-1 and TRBJ1-5; D uncertain. Deletions cut 5 bases from V and 9 bases from J, with 14 bases between. The CDR3 extends over 12 amino acids. The V gene's germline CDR1 is SQVTM and CDR2 ANQGSEA.

There are many counts of this clonotype. V gene TRBV7-9 combines with J gene TRBJ2-7, with D possibly being TRBD1 or TRBD2 (5 bases each). Germline loops: CDR1 SEHNR, CDR2 FQNEAQ (reference sequence). This CDR3 spans 13 amino acids. The germline V and J ends were trimmed by 10 bases and 0 bases, with 13 bases remaining between them. The DNA for the CDR3 is TGTGCCACCACCAACGGGGCCTCCTACGAGCAGTACTTC. Encoded protein: CATTNGASYEQYF.

The rearrangement uses TRBV18 and TRBJ2-5, with TRBD2 matching over 9 bases. Unmatched junction bases numbered 11, after V lost 0 bases and J lost 0 bases. Germline V gene sequence: CDR1 KGHSH, CDR2 LQKENI. CDR3 length: 19 amino acids. In DNA form, the CDR3 reads TGTGCCAGCTCACCACCTAGCGGGAGAGAGATTTGGTACCAAGAGACCCAGTACTTC. It encodes CASSPPSGREIWYQETQYF. Using reference TRBV18 and TRBJ2-5 for the parts outside the CDR3, the full variable domain is NAGVMQNPRHLVRRRGQEARLRCSPMKGHSHVYWYRQLPEEGLKFMVYLQKENIIDESGMPKERFSAEFPKEGPSILRIQQVVRGDSAAYFCASSPPSGREIWYQETQYFGPGTRLLVL.

This clonotype was observed at least ten times. This chain links TRBV9 with TRBJ2-1; 7 bases align to TRBD1. There are 14 residues in the CDR3. The J segment lost 9 bases and the V segment lost 4 bases, leaving 10 bases of the junction unmatched. Germline CDR1 and CDR2: SGDLS and YYNGEE. CDR3 DNA: TGTGCCAGCAGCCCACTACAGGGGAACGGTGAGCAGTTCTTC. Amino acid sequence: CASSPLQGNGEQFF.

This sequence joins TRBV12-3 or TRBV12-4 and TRBJ2-3; 10 bases agree with TRBD2. The length of the CDR3 is 17 residues. V was clipped by 4 bases and J by 0 bases; unmatched bases: 7. This CDR3 is CASSSLGLAISTDTQYF. The CDR3 DNA is TGTGCCAGCAGTTCCCTGGGACTAGCGATTAGCACAGATACGCAGTATTTT.

Points on this clonotype: This clone may be a read error of a much larger clone one base away. The V and J genes are TRBV20-1 and TRBJ2-7, with 7 bases fitting TRBD1. Losses at the gene ends were 5 bases for V and 4 bases for J; bases not matched to a gene: 14. Germline values: CDR1 DFQATT, CDR2 SNEGSKA (reference sequence). The CDR3 has 15 amino acids. The CDR3 is CSAVGVTTGSYEQYF. The CDR3 bases are TGCAGTGCTGTGGGGGTTACGACAGGGTCATACGAGCAGTACTTC.